These T cell receptor beta chains were read from a single sample in a study of blood T cells in healthy people across ages. TCRdb passed the 5' RACE reads through MiXCR, listing each CDR3 protein once. The sample records under 850,000 distinct CDR3 sequences, around 36% being singletons. Sequencing was performed on blood. All receptors derive from a young man in good health. The CDR3 runs from the conserved cysteine through the conserved F or W. The order of the fields is D gene, clone size, V gene, J gene, CDR3 protein, CDR3 DNA. D genes are given only for firm matches. Only some rows state a clone size, as once, few, many or a class for expanded clones.

.	.	TRBV5-1	TRBJ2-4	CASSLGQVDIQYF	TGCGCCAGCAGCTTGGGGCAAGTCGACATTCAGTACTTC
.	once	TRBV6-2/TRBV6-3	TRBJ2-7	CASSLEIYEQYF	TGTGCCAGCAGTTTGGAGATCTACGAGCAGTACTTC
.	.	TRBV12-3/TRBV12-4	TRBJ2-6	CASSFNGQGANVLTF	TGTGCCAGCAGTTTTAATGGGCAGGGTGCCAACGTCCTGACTTTC
.	few	TRBV7-2	TRBJ2-5	CASSFLSRQETQYF	TGTGCCAGCAGCTTCCTCAGCCGCCAAGAGACCCAGTACTTC
TRBD2	few	TRBV5-1	TRBJ2-3	CASSWPNGDYQLSTDTQYF	TGCGCCAGCAGCTGGCCGAACGGGGACTACCAACTGAGCACAGATACGCAGTATTTT
.	.	TRBV12-3/TRBV12-4	TRBJ2-7	CASSLEWGQDEQYF	TGTGCCAGCAGTTTAGAATGGGGGCAGGACGAGCAGTACTTC
TRBD1	.	TRBV10-3	TRBJ1-6	CAISQRRDSHSPLHF	TGTGCCATCAGTCAAAGAAGGGACAGCCATTCACCCCTCCACTTT
.	many	TRBV20-1	TRBJ2-3	CSAPRSGITDTQYF	TGCAGTGCCCCCCGCTCTGGTATCACAGATACGCAGTATTTT
.	.	TRBV5-1	TRBJ2-7	CASSRGAGDSYEQYF	TGCGCCAGCAGCCGGGGGGCCGGTGACTCCTACGAGCAGTACTTC
.	.	TRBV28	TRBJ2-1	CASSLRSGGEQFF	TGTGCCAGCAGTCTACGCTCCGGAGGTGAGCAGTTCTTC
TRBD1	.	TRBV12-3/TRBV12-4	TRBJ1-2	CASSFSGGDYGYTF	TGTGCCAGCAGTTTCTCAGGGGGCGACTATGGCTACACCTTC
TRBD1	.	TRBV10-3	TRBJ2-5	CAALGQGENEQYF	TGTGCCGCCCTGGGACAGGGGGAAAATGAGCAGTACTTC
.	.	TRBV27	TRBJ1-6	CASSLMGNSPLHF	TGTGCCAGCAGTTTAATGGGGAATTCACCCCTCCACTTT
TRBD2	.	TRBV20-1	TRBJ2-3	CSDFRVAGSTDTQYF	TGCAGTGACTTTCGGGTAGCGGGGAGCACAGATACGCAGTATTTT
.	.	TRBV28	TRBJ1-3	CASILTPHSGNTIYF	TGTGCCAGCATTTTAACACCGCACTCTGGAAACACCATATATTTT
.	.	TRBV12-3/TRBV12-4	TRBJ2-3	CASSVRGTRTDTQYF	TGTGCCAGCAGTGTCCGGGGAACCCGCACAGATACGCAGTATTTT
TRBD2	few	TRBV20-1	TRBJ2-5	CSARVRAGAPQETQYF	TGCAGTGCTAGAGTCCGAGCGGGGGCGCCTCAAGAGACCCAGTACTTC
.	.	TRBV9	TRBJ2-3	CASSVREGGGTDTQYF	TGTGCCAGCAGCGTAAGGGAGGGGGGGGGCACAGATACGCAGTATTTT
.	many	TRBV6-5	TRBJ2-1	CASMKRYNEQFF	TGTGCCAGCATGAAGCGGTACAATGAGCAGTTCTTC
.	few	TRBV21-1	TRBJ2-7	CASSKGAVNFYNEQYF	TGTGCCAGCAGCAAAGGGGCGGTGAATTTCTACAATGAGCAGTACTTC
TRBD1	.	TRBV6-5	TRBJ1-1	CASSDRTGVNTEAFF	TGTGCCAGCAGTGATCGGACAGGGGTGAACACTGAAGCTTTCTTT
.	many	TRBV27	TRBJ2-1	CASKALSSYNEQFF	TGTGCCAGCAAAGCCTTGAGCTCCTACAATGAGCAGTTCTTC
.	few	TRBV20-1	TRBJ2-3	CSARGAHLTDTQYF	TGCAGTGCTAGAGGGGCACACCTCACAGATACGCAGTATTTT
.	.	TRBV20-1	TRBJ1-4	CSASLNEKLFF	TGCAGTGCGAGTCTTAATGAAAAACTGTTTTTT
.	few	TRBV20-1	TRBJ2-3	CSGRGGADTQYF	TGCAGTGGACGGGGCGGCGCAGATACGCAGTATTTT
TRBD1	many	TRBV12-3/TRBV12-4	TRBJ1-4	CASSDDRGDEKLFF	TGTGCCAGCAGCGATGACAGGGGGGATGAAAAACTGTTTTTT
.	many	TRBV12-3/TRBV12-4	TRBJ2-7	CASNFDSGDEQYF	TGTGCCAGCAATTTCGACAGCGGAGACGAGCAGTACTTC
.	.	TRBV27	TRBJ2-1	CASSPPPQVSSYNEQFF	TGTGCCAGCAGTCCCCCCCCCCAGGTCAGCTCCTACAATGAGCAGTTCTTC
.	few	TRBV18	TRBJ2-7	CASSTYAGSYEQYF	TGTGCCAGCTCGACCTACGCCGGGTCCTACGAGCAGTACTTC
.	many	TRBV7-2	TRBJ2-1	CASSLVSEGDEQFF	TGTGCCAGCAGCTTAGTGTCGGAAGGCGATGAGCAGTTCTTC
.	.	TRBV5-1	TRBJ1-1	CASSPIGRNTEAFF	TGCGCCAGCAGCCCCATCGGCAGAAACACTGAAGCTTTCTTT
TRBD1	few	TRBV6-2/TRBV6-3	TRBJ1-1	CASRTGTAADTEAFF	TGTGCCAGCAGGACCGGGACAGCAGCCGACACTGAAGCTTTCTTT
.	.	TRBV20-1	TRBJ1-4	CSAKWPDATNEKLFF	TGCAGTGCAAAGTGGCCAGATGCAACTAATGAAAAACTGTTTTTT
.	few	TRBV4-1	TRBJ1-1	CASSQPIILTKVAEAFF	TGCGCCAGCAGCCAACCAATAATTTTAACAAAAGTGGCCGAAGCTTTCTTT
.	few	TRBV7-2	TRBJ1-2	CASSPIRRSYTF	TGTGCCAGCAGCCCGATTCGACGGAGCTACACCTTC
.	.	TRBV7-9	TRBJ2-3	CANSLQGGDTDTQYF	TGTGCCAACAGCTTACAGGGAGGGGACACAGATACGCAGTATTTT
.	.	TRBV7-2	TRBJ2-4	CASSPQGQLAKNIQYF	TGTGCCAGCAGCCCCCAGGGCCAGCTAGCCAAAAACATTCAGTACTTC
.	few	TRBV9	TRBJ2-7	CASSHEDRSYEQYF	TGTGCCAGCAGCCACGAGGACAGATCGTACGAGCAGTACTTC
.	.	TRBV20-1	TRBJ2-4	CSAIPVAKNIQYF	TGCAGTGCTATTCCCGTAGCCAAAAACATTCAGTACTTC
TRBD2	few	TRBV20-1	TRBJ2-1	CSAHLAGYNEQFF	TGCAGTGCTCATCTAGCGGGCTACAATGAGCAGTTCTTC
.	many	TRBV4-1	TRBJ2-5	CASSQDPNQETQYF	TGCGCCAGCAGCCAAGATCCAAATCAAGAGACCCAGTACTTC
.	.	TRBV7-8	TRBJ2-1	CAALVNNEQFF	TGTGCCGCGCTGGTCAACAATGAGCAGTTCTTC
.	.	TRBV7-2	TRBJ1-1	CASSYGRTAEAFF	TGTGCCAGCAGCTATGGAAGGACGGCTGAAGCTTTCTTT
.	.	TRBV5-1	TRBJ2-3	CASSSPGVDTQYF	TGCGCCAGCAGCTCACCAGGGGTGGATACGCAGTATTTT
.	few	TRBV12-5	TRBJ2-3	CASGPDSTDTQYF	TGTGCTAGTGGCCCGGATAGCACAGATACGCAGTATTTT
.	.	TRBV7-2	TRBJ2-7	CASSEAVGEQYF	TGTGCCAGCTCCGAAGCGGTTGGAGAGCAGTACTTC